The 31 T cell receptor beta chains below all came from one sample that was sequenced in a study of graft-versus-host responses after intestinal transplantation. TCRdb's copy holds only in-frame clones and misses some; the assay was immunoSEQ multiplex PCR. The sample yields approximately 100,000 clones, approximately 85% seen once. This specimen consisted of PBMCs, obtained 255 days after intestinal transplant. All receptors derive from a human patient who received an intestinal transplant, so some T cells may come from the graft donor.

This clone has only a few counts. The genes are TRBV6-1 and TRBJ2-3; D is unresolved. V lost 0 bases to trimming and J lost 4 bases, with 8 bases between them. CDR3 length: 14 residues. The V gene's germline CDR1 is MNHNS and CDR2 SASEGT. CDR3 in amino acids: CASSEAVEPDTQYF. In nucleotides, the CDR3 is TGTGCCAGCAGTGAAGCCGTGGAGCCAGATACGCAGTATTTT.

This chain connects TRBV2 to TRBJ2-3; no reliable D call. Germline V CDR1 and CDR2: SNHLY, FYNNEI. Trimming removed 3 bases from V and 2 bases from J, with 6 bases in between. The CDR3 has 13 amino acids. CDR3 in DNA: TGTGCCAGCAGTGATAGAGTCACAGATACGCAGTATTTT. Amino acids: CASSDRVTDTQYF.

A single count supports this clone. This chain connects TRBV28 to TRBJ2-7; D may be TRBD2 (7 bases). CDR3 length: 18 amino acids. CDR1 and CDR2 from the germline V gene are MDHEN and SYDVKM. The CDR3 coding sequence is TGTGCCAGCAGTTTAGGGGTTGGAGGGGGGGCCCTCTCCCACGAGCAGTACGTC. This encodes CASSLGVGGGALSHEQYV.

In DNA form, the CDR3 reads TGTGCCAGCAGCATATTACAGGGGGCGCCGGCAGATACGCAGTATTTT. It yields the protein CASSILQGAPADTQYF. This chain connects TRBV5-4 to TRBJ2-3; 9 bases line up with TRBD1. Trimming removed 4 bases from V and 4 bases from J; junction bases left unmatched: 10. The CDR3 has 16 amino acids. Germline V lookup: CDR1 SGHNT, CDR2 YYREEE (reference sequence).

The rearrangement links TRBV19 to TRBJ2-7; 10 bases are shared with TRBD1. V shed 7 bases, J shed 6 bases, and the junction held 18 bases outside the gene matches. The CDR3 length is 17 residues. The germline V gene has CDR1 LNHDA and CDR2 SQIVND (reference sequence). The CDR3 region has the DNA TGTGCCAGTACTACCGACCCCCCGGGGACAGGGGCCTGCGAGCAGTACGTC. Its protein product is CASTTDPPGTGACEQYV.

The genes are TRBV28 and TRBJ2-1, with 14 bases lining up with TRBD2. This CDR3 has 15 residues. Looked up from germline, CDR1 is MDHEN and CDR2 is SYDVKM. Losses at the gene ends were 6 bases for V and 6 bases for J; bases not matched to a gene: 4. CDR3 residues: CASRPGTSGSNEQFF. CDR3 nucleotides: TGTGCCAGCAGGCCCGGGACTAGCGGGAGCAATGAGCAGTTCTTC. Using reference TRBV28 and TRBJ2-1 for the parts outside the CDR3, the full variable domain is DVKVTQSSRYLVKRTGEKVFLECVQDMDHENMFWYRQDPGLGLRLIYFSYDVKMKEKGDIPEGYSVSREKKERFSLILESASTNQTSMYLCASRPGTSGSNEQFFGPGTRLTVL.

The chain uses TRBV11-1 and TRBJ1-5; 10 bases match TRBD1. The germline CDR1 and CDR2 sequences are SGHAT and FQDESV (reference sequence). This CDR3 is built from 15 residues. Trimming cost V 3 bases and J 3 bases; bases outside gene matches: 2. CDR3 sequence: CASSLGQGFNQPQHF. DNA of the CDR3: TGTGCCAGCAGCTTGGGACAGGGGTTCAATCAGCCCCAGCATTTT.

The J gene is TRBJ1-1, the V gene TRBV7-8; D is ambiguous. V dropped 3 bases and J dropped 4 bases, with 18 bases sitting between them. In germline, CDR1 is SGHVS, CDR2 FQNEAQ. The CDR3 contains 16 residues. The CDR3 here is CASSFGINIGSTEAFF. DNA of the CDR3: TGTGCCAGCAGCTTTGGGATAAATATAGGAAGCACTGAAGCTTTCTTT.

This sequence joins TRBV5-4 and TRBJ1-5, with D maybe TRBD1 (5 bases). The germline gives CDR1 SGHNT, CDR2 YYREEE (reference sequence). There are 12 residues in the CDR3. The V end was cut by 4 bases, the J end by 6 bases, with 8 bases between. This CDR3 reads CASSNQGQPQHF. CDR3 DNA sequence: TGTGCCAGCAGCAATCAGGGTCAGCCCCAGCATTTT. Drawing the rest from reference TRBV5-4 and TRBJ1-5, the complete variable domain is ETGVTQSPTHLIKTRGQQVTLRCSSQSGHNTVSWYQQALGQGPQFIFQYYREEENGRGNFPPRFSGLQFPNYSSELNVNALELDDSALYLCASSNQGQPQHFGDGTRLSIL.

This sequence joins TRBV7-6 and TRBJ2-7; D remains unclear. The CDR3 consists of 12 residues. V lost 5 bases and J lost 5, with 10 bases in between. CDR1 is SGHVS, CDR2 FNYEAQ, per germline. This chain's CDR3 is CASSLQGNEQYF. As DNA, the CDR3 is TGTGCCAGCAGCCTCCAAGGGAACGAGCAGTACTTC. The full variable domain, its missing parts supplied by reference TRBV7-6 and TRBJ2-7, is GAGVSQSPRYKVTKRGQDVALRCDPISGHVSLYWYRQALGQGPEFLTYFNYEAQQDKSGLPNDRFSAERPEGSISTLTIQRTEQRDSAMYRCASSLQGNEQYFGPGTRLTVT.

The chain is built from TRBV27 and TRBJ1-6; D not resolved. The germline CDR1 and CDR2 sequences are MNHEY and SMNVEV (reference sequence). Trimming pared 7 bases from V and 13 bases from J, leaving 14 bases between. The CDR3 length is 12 residues. The CDR3 loop is CASTTRGSPLHF. CDR3 nucleotide sequence: TGTGCCAGCACCACCAGAGGGTCCCCCCTCCACTTT.

The chain links TRBV19 to TRBJ2-1; D is uncertain. The CDR3 spans 15 residues. Trimming pared 6 bases from V and 5 bases from J, leaving 17 bases between. Germline V gene data show CDR1 as LNHDA and CDR2 as SQIVND (reference sequence). CDR3 region: CASSPSLSSHNEQFF. The CDR3 DNA follows: TGTGCCAGTAGCCCGTCCCTCTCCTCTCACAATGAGCAGTTCTTC.

The chain joins TRBV2 to TRBJ1-1; no firm D call. This CDR3 contains 14 residues. The V and J ends lost 2 bases and 0 bases respectively, with 7 bases between them. Per the germline V gene, CDR1 is SNHLY and CDR2 is FYNNEI. CDR3: CASSEKQMNTEAFF. The DNA of the CDR3 is TGTGCCAGCAGTGAAAAACAGATGAACACTGAAGCTTTCTTT.

The gene calls are TRBV28 and TRBJ1-2; 9 nucleotides line up with TRBD1. V lost 6 bases, J lost 0 bases, and 8 bases stayed unmatched. This CDR3 comprises 16 residues. Germline CDR1 and CDR2: MDHEN and SYDVKM. The CDR3: CASSSTGGRPNYGYTF. CDR3 nucleotides: TGTGCCAGCAGCTCCACAGGGGGCAGACCTAACTATGGCTACACCTTC.

In its sample, this clone was seen a few times. The gene calls are TRBV6-1 and TRBJ2-7; 8 bases agree with TRBD2. V was pared by 6 bases and J by 0 bases, with 7 bases of the junction left unmatched. Germline lookup yields CDR1 MNHNS and CDR2 SASEGT. The CDR3 has 15 residues. CDR3 sequence reads: CASSGRGGDSYEQYV. The CDR3 DNA sequence: TGTGCCAGCAGCGGGAGGGGGGGCGACTCCTACGAGCAGTACGTC.

This clone was picked up one time. V is TRBV28 and J is TRBJ2-7, with D maybe TRBD1 (6 bases). CDR1 and CDR2 from the germline V gene are MDHEN and SYDVKM. This CDR3 has 14 amino acids. Trimming removed 2 bases from V and 0 bases from J, with 8 bases in between. CDR3 sequence reads: CASSLRDTSYEQYF. Written as DNA, the CDR3 is TGTGCCAGCAGTTTAAGGGACACCTCCTACGAGCAGTACTTC.

The chain combines TRBV5-1 with TRBJ2-3; D uncertain. The germline V gene has CDR1 SGHRS and CDR2 YFSETQ. This CDR3 contains 13 residues. V lost 4 bases, J lost 1 base, and 7 bases lay in between. The CDR3 nucleotides are TGCGCCAGCAGCCTCTACGGCACAGATACGCAGTATTTT. Translating gives CASSLYGTDTQYF.

The genes are TRBV4-1 and TRBJ1-2; 9 bases are a match to TRBD1. The CDR3 covers 15 residues. CDR1 is MGHRA and CDR2 is YSYEKL in the germline V gene. V was pared by 4 bases and J by 9 bases, with 12 bases of the junction left unmatched. CDR3 coding DNA: TGCGCCAGCAGCCCTCACCCGGGACAGGGATCGCGCTACACCTTC. It translates to CASSPHPGQGSRYTF.

V and J are TRBV9 and TRBJ1-6, with D unclear. Looked up from germline, CDR1 is SGDLS and CDR2 is YYNGEE. Trimming took 5 bases from V and 10 from J, leaving 10 bases between them. The CDR3 extends over 12 amino acids. The CDR3 loop reads CASRGSQSPLHF. CDR3 nucleotide sequence: TGTGCCAGCAGGGGCTCACAGTCACCCCTCCACTTT.

For the CDR3, the DNA is TGTGCCATCACCCGGGCAGCCGCGAACACCGGGGAGCTGTTTTTT. Amino acid sequence: CAITRAAANTGELFF. The chain links TRBV10-3 to TRBJ2-2; D remains ambiguous. The CDR3 has 15 residues. Trimming pared 7 bases from V and 0 bases from J, leaving 12 bases between. Germline CDR1 and CDR2: ENHRY and SYGVKD.

The genes are TRBV2 and TRBJ2-1, with 10 positions matching TRBD2. Germline V CDR1 and CDR2: SNHLY, FYNNEI. The CDR3 loop spans 15 amino acids. The V segment lost 5 bases and the J segment 4 bases; nucleotides outside the gene matches: 5. The CDR3 spells CASSPGLAFYNEQFF. The CDR3 DNA sequence: TGTGCCAGCAGTCCGGGACTAGCGTTTTACAATGAGCAGTTCTTC.

This chain uses TRBV21-1 with TRBJ2-7; no check of the table's D call, TRBD1, against the DNA was made. TRBV21-1 is recorded as a pseudogene. CDR3 length: 15 amino acids. The CDR3 sequence: CASSKTGHPPYEQYV. The CDR3 coding sequence is TGTGCCAGCAGCAAGACGGGACACCCACCCTACGAGCAGTACGTC.

This clone was recorded once. The chain uses TRBV30 and TRBJ1-5; TRBD1 agrees at 7 bases. V shed 2 bases, J shed 2 bases, and the junction held 6 bases outside the gene matches. The CDR3 is 15 residues long. Germline V gene data show CDR1 as GTSNPN and CDR2 as SVGIG (reference sequence). CDR3 residues: CAWSLGGTGNQPQHF. The CDR3 bases are TGTGCCTGGAGTTTAGGGGGCACTGGCAATCAGCCCCAGCATTTT.

The chain recombines TRBV5-4 with TRBJ1-3; D is uncertain. V was cut by 1 base and J by 7 bases, with 9 bases left in between. There are 13 residues in the CDR3. CDR1 is SGHNT and CDR2 is YYREEE in the germline V gene (reference sequence). This CDR3 is CASSLLEANTIYF. DNA for the CDR3: TGTGCCAGCAGCTTGTTAGAGGCCAACACCATATATTTT.

V is TRBV5-8 and J is TRBJ1-1, with D possibly TRBD1 on 6 matching bases. Germline-derived CDR1 and CDR2 are SGHTS and YDEGEE. The V end was cut by 2 bases, the J end by 11 bases, with 16 bases between. This CDR3 region has 13 residues. The CDR3 is CASSFSRTVGAFF. The CDR3 nucleotides read TGTGCCAGCAGCTTCTCGAGGACAGTTGGCGCTTTCTTT.

The count of this clone is one. The CDR3 DNA sequence: TGTGCCAGCAGCTTAGAAGGCACTCTGACCTCACCCCTCCACTTT. It translates to CASSLEGTLTSPLHF. The chain has TRBV11-2 and TRBJ1-6; D unresolved. With 0 bases removed from V and 10 bases from J, the gap between germline ends came to 13 bases. The CDR3 spans 15 residues. The germline gives CDR1 SGHAT, CDR2 FQNNGV.

The V call is TRBV5-1, the J call TRBJ2-1; maybe TRBD2 (6 bases). Trimming shortened V by 0 bases and J by 2 bases, and 18 bases separated the two germline ends. The CDR3 covers 18 residues. CDR1 and CDR2 from the germline V gene are SGHRS and YFSETQ. In nucleotides, the CDR3 is TGCGCCAGCAGCTTGGGTTGGTCGGGGGACTTAGCCTACAATGAGCAGTTCTTC. Amino acids: CASSLGWSGDLAYNEQFF. Full variable domain (outside the CDR3, taken from reference TRBV5-1 and TRBJ2-1): KAGVTQTPRYLIKTRGQQVTLSCSPISGHRSVSWYQQTPGQGLQFLFEYFSETQRNKGNFPGRFSGRQFSNSRSEMNVSTLELGDSALYLCASSLGWSGDLAYNEQFFGPGTRLTVL.

The rearrangement joins TRBV10-3 to TRBJ1-1, with D maybe TRBD1 (5 bases). The CDR3 has 13 amino acids. V was shortened by 6 bases and J by 1 base, with 9 bases between the two germline ends. The germline CDR1 and CDR2 sequences are ENHRY and SYGVKD. CDR3 in amino acids: CAISPTENTEAFF. The DNA for the CDR3 is TGTGCCATCAGCCCGACAGAGAACACTGAAGCTTTCTTT.

V usage is TRBV28 and J usage is TRBJ1-3; no reliable D call. Trimming removed 4 bases at V and 4 bases at J, with 17 bases between. The germline gives CDR1 MDHEN, CDR2 SYDVKM. The CDR3 sequence is 16 residues long. Written as DNA, the CDR3 is TGTGCCAGCAGTTCTGTCGACAAAGGTTGGGGAAACACCATATATTTT. Protein: CASSSVDKGWGNTIYF.

The chain has TRBV5-1 and TRBJ2-5; D might be TRBD1 (5 bases). V lost 0 bases, J lost 2 bases, and 11 bases lay in between. The CDR3 totals 15 residues. Germline CDR1 SGHRS, CDR2 YFSETQ. CDR3 loop: CASSLVRPGQETQYF. The DNA of the CDR3 is TGCGCCAGCAGCTTGGTCAGGCCAGGGCAAGAGACCCAGTACTTC. Drawing the rest from reference TRBV5-1 and TRBJ2-5, the complete variable domain is KAGVTQTPRYLIKTRGQQVTLSCSPISGHRSVSWYQQTPGQGLQFLFEYFSETQRNKGNFPGRFSGRQFSNSRSEMNVSTLELGDSALYLCASSLVRPGQETQYFGPGTRLLVL.

The chain is built from TRBV5-4 and TRBJ2-4, with 7 bases lining up with TRBD1. Germline loops: CDR1 SGHNT, CDR2 YYREEE (reference sequence). V shed 4 bases, J shed 6 bases, and the junction held 10 bases outside the gene matches. The CDR3 totals 15 residues. The CDR3 region is CASSRSGTETNIQYF. CDR3 DNA sequence: TGTGCCAGCAGCCGCTCTGGGACAGAGACAAACATTCAGTACTTC. The full variable domain, with the rest looked up from reference TRBV5-4 and TRBJ2-4, is ETGVTQSPTHLIKTRGQQVTLRCSSQSGHNTVSWYQQALGQGPQFIFQYYREEENGRGNFPPRFSGLQFPNYSSELNVNALELDDSALYLCASSRSGTETNIQYFGAGTRLSVL.